The clone carrying this T cell receptor (beta chain) was observed many times. Its target is not known. This record belongs to a study of Graves' ophthalmopathy and Graves' hyperthyroidism. General study findings and limits: Blood was where most expanded thyroid clonotypes above 0.001 frequency also turned up.

Certain patients were not enrolled. These were patients with other autoimmune diseases, uncontrolled infections, pregnancy or lactation. A volume of 10 ml of fresh peripheral blood supplied the PBMCs. Germline CDR1 is MRHNA and CDR2 is SNTAGT. The CDR3 length is 16 residues. Trimming removed 6 bases at V and 0 bases at J, with 12 bases between. RNA transcripts were the template, and TCR beta CDR3 regions were amplified from them. A first-round RT-PCR used HTBI primers, followed by a second-round multiplex PCR. TCRdb reprocessed the multiplex PCR reads with MiXCR, giving one entry per CDR3 protein. The sample contains about 410,000 distinct CDR3 sequences, around 18% of which appear only once.

The receptor comes from a woman younger than 35 with Graves' ophthalmopathy. The chain joins TRBV6-4 to TRBJ2-6; D unresolved. The specimen was peripheral blood. This CDR3 is CASRSRASSGANVLTF. The CDR3, as DNA: TGTGCCAGCAGATCCCGGGCAAGCTCTGGGGCCAACGTCCTGACTTTC.